The 5 T cell receptor beta chains below were found in one sample sequenced in a study of Graves' ophthalmopathy and Graves' hyperthyroidism. Amplified TCR beta CDR3 regions were obtained using RNA transcripts as template. Second-round multiplex PCR came after first-round RT-PCR with HTBI primers. A single record per CDR3 protein comes from TCRdb applying MiXCR to the multiplex PCR reads. This sample carries 40,000 or so distinct CDR3 sequences, roughly 49% of them seen once, and the ten largest clones take approximately 25%. The sequencing input was peripheral blood. All receptors come from an adult woman with stable Graves' hyperthyroidism.

By proportion, this clonotype is medium-sized. This CDR3 reads CSASRRGTDDRETQYF. The CDR3 DNA follows: TGCAGTGCTAGTCGACGGGGGACGGATGACAGGGAGACCCAGTACTTC. This chain uses TRBV20-1 with TRBJ2-5, with D perhaps being TRBD1 or TRBD2 (6 bases each). V shed 3 bases and J shed 5 bases, with 22 bases lying between them. CDR3 length equals 16 residues. Looked up from germline, CDR1 is DFQATT and CDR2 is SNEGSKA (reference sequence).

This clonotype ranks as medium-sized. The chain uses TRBV9 and TRBJ1-1; D is perhaps TRBD1 (6 bases). The CDR3 is 14 amino acids. Trimming took 3 bases from V and 0 from J, leaving 9 bases between them. CDR1 SGDLS and CDR2 YYNGEE come from the germline V gene. CDR3 sequence: CASSETGLNTEAFF. The CDR3 DNA follows: TGTGCCAGCAGCGAAACAGGGCTGAACACTGAAGCTTTCTTT.

The V gene is TRBV11-2, the J gene TRBJ2-5; D not certain. V lost 5 bases to trimming and J lost 5 bases, with 12 bases between them. The CDR3 is 13 amino acids. CDR1 SGHAT and CDR2 FQNNGV come from the germline V gene. The CDR3 is CASSQLSGETQYF. The CDR3 coding sequence is TGTGCCAGCAGCCAGTTATCCGGGGAGACCCAGTACTTC.

This clonotype was observed once. This sequence joins TRBV20-1 and TRBJ2-7, with 7 bases matching TRBD1. The CDR3 covers 14 residues. Trimming cost V 7 bases and J 1 base; bases outside gene matches: 10. Per germline, CDR1 DFQATT and CDR2 SNEGSKA (reference sequence). The DNA for the CDR3 is TGCAGTGTCCAGGGACAGCCCTTATCCTACGAGCAGTACTTC. Protein: CSVQGQPLSYEQYF.

The V call is TRBV24-1, the J call TRBJ2-7, with 7 bases aligning to TRBD1. The J segment lost 2 bases and the V segment lost 6 bases, leaving 6 bases of the junction unmatched. This CDR3 contains 14 residues. Germline CDR1 and CDR2: KGHDR and SFDVKD. Here the CDR3 DNA reads TGTGCCACCAGTCAACGGGACAGACCCTACGAGCAGTACTTC. Amino acid sequence: CATSQRDRPYEQYF.